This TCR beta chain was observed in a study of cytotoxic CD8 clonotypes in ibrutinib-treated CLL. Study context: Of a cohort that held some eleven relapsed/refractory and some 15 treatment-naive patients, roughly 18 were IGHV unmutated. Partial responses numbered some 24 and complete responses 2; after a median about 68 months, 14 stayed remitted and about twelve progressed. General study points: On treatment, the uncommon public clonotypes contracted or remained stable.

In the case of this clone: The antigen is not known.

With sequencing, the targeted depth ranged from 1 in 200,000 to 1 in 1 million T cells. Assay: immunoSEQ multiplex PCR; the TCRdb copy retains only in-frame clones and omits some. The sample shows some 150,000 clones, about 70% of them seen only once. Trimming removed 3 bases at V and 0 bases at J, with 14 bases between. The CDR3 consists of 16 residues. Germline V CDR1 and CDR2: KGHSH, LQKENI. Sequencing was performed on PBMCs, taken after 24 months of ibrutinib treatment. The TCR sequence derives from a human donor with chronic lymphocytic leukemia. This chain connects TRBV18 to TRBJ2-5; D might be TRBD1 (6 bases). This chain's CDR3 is CASSPISTGYQETQYF. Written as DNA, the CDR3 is TGTGCCAGCTCACCCATCTCTACAGGGTACCAAGAGACCCAGTACTTC.